Listed below are T cell receptor beta chains from one sample, sequenced in a study of regulatory T cells in long-lasting Graves disease. TCRdb reprocessed the multiplex PCR reads via MiXCR and lists one record per CDR3 protein. The sample consists of about 560,000 distinct CDR3 sequences, 16% of them appearing once. These data were likewise used in another study, on T cells in Graves' hyperthyroidism and ophthalmopathy.

The specimen comprised peripheral blood mononuclear cells (PBMCs), sampled at new diagnosis, from a patient treated with antithyroid drugs. Source of these receptors: a man between 18 and 29 years old with Graves disease. The conserved cysteine and the conserved F or W are not part of the CDR3 here. D genes are given only for firm matches. Size is omitted from some rows. Given values are once, few, many or a class for expanded clones.

size: .
V: TRBV20-1
D: .
J: TRBJ1-5
CDR3: SARDRVSWNQPQH

size: few
V: TRBV7-9
D: .
J: TRBJ1-1
CDR3: ASSVRGGTF

size: .
V: TRBV19
D: .
J: TRBJ1-5
CDR3: ASSSRGRGGQPQH

size: .
V: TRBV5-1
D: TRBD1
J: TRBJ2-6
CDR3: ASSPNHRTGTGANVLT

size: many
V: TRBV27
D: .
J: TRBJ1-2
CDR3: ASSPEEGGGHGYT

size: .
V: TRBV5-6
D: TRBD2
J: TRBJ2-7
CDR3: ASSRTSGGRAGEQY

size: .
V: TRBV9
D: .
J: TRBJ1-5
CDR3: ASSVDPGVGQPQH

size: .
V: TRBV9
D: TRBD2
J: TRBJ2-3
CDR3: ASSPQLAGGGTDTQY

size: few
V: TRBV3-1
D: .
J: TRBJ1-1
CDR3: ASSQEATDYLGDTEAF

size: many
V: TRBV7-9
D: TRBD2
J: TRBJ2-1
CDR3: ASSSRLAGLTYNEQF

size: few
V: TRBV7-3
D: .
J: TRBJ2-2
CDR3: ASSFSTGELF

size: .
V: TRBV6-2/TRBV6-3
D: .
J: TRBJ2-1
CDR3: ASSEIGPVGNEQF

size: many
V: TRBV6-2/TRBV6-3
D: .
J: TRBJ2-3
CDR3: ASSYSISAPQAVDTQY

size: many
V: TRBV12-3/TRBV12-4
D: TRBD1
J: TRBJ1-1
CDR3: ASSGSGGRETEAF

size: many
V: TRBV6-1
D: TRBD2
J: TRBJ2-1
CDR3: ASSETGGRGRVRNEQF

size: many
V: TRBV28
D: TRBD1
J: TRBJ2-7
CDR3: ASRRQGLYEQY

size: .
V: TRBV11-3
D: .
J: TRBJ2-1
CDR3: ASSQGSGFEQF

size: .
V: TRBV2
D: .
J: TRBJ1-2
CDR3: ASSVSRLDGYT

size: many
V: TRBV20-1
D: .
J: TRBJ2-7
CDR3: SASRGDMAFYEQY

size: .
V: TRBV3-1
D: .
J: TRBJ2-7
CDR3: ASSQSGVYMHEQY

size: .
V: TRBV7-2
D: .
J: TRBJ2-3
CDR3: ASSPVRPDTQY

size: many
V: TRBV6-1
D: .
J: TRBJ2-1
CDR3: ASSEPVNSYNEQF

size: many
V: TRBV6-2/TRBV6-3
D: TRBD2
J: TRBJ2-1
CDR3: ASSRTSGNYNEQF

size: .
V: TRBV10-3
D: .
J: TRBJ2-1
CDR3: AISAVKEEQF

size: few
V: TRBV25-1
D: TRBD2
J: TRBJ2-3
CDR3: ASSGGLAPSTDTQY

size: few
V: TRBV14
D: .
J: TRBJ1-1
CDR3: ASSQVPGGTEAF

size: few
V: TRBV5-1
D: .
J: TRBJ1-1
CDR3: ASRDEKGYMNTEAF

size: .
V: TRBV11-3
D: .
J: .
CDR3: ASSLTGIYNEQF

size: .
V: TRBV4-2
D: TRBD2
J: TRBJ2-1
CDR3: ASSLIRLAGGNEQF

size: few
V: TRBV3-1
D: TRBD1
J: TRBJ2-7
CDR3: ASSRLLTGSAYEQY

size: many
V: TRBV5-1
D: .
J: TRBJ2-7
CDR3: ASSLVADTSSYEQY

size: .
V: TRBV9
D: TRBD2
J: TRBJ2-3
CDR3: ASSVDPSGRQADTQY

size: .
V: TRBV29-1
D: .
J: TRBJ1-5
CDR3: SVGDNNQPQH

size: .
V: TRBV19
D: .
J: TRBJ2-7
CDR3: ASSADTTRDEQY

size: few
V: TRBV4-1
D: TRBD1
J: TRBJ2-7
CDR3: ASSYPGQGEYEQY

size: few
V: TRBV7-2
D: .
J: TRBJ1-2
CDR3: ASSLRQGGGYT

size: few
V: TRBV4-1
D: TRBD2
J: TRBJ2-4
CDR3: ASSPTSGNAKNIQY

size: many
V: TRBV2
D: TRBD1
J: TRBJ2-1
CDR3: ASSDSGTGVVNEQF

size: .
V: TRBV29-1
D: .
J: TRBJ1-5
CDR3: SVGETGSFNQPQH

size: .
V: TRBV6-1
D: .
J: TRBJ2-1
CDR3: ASSELSAGSYNEQF

size: many
V: TRBV5-6
D: .
J: TRBJ2-7
CDR3: ASSTLSYEQY

size: many
V: TRBV2
D: .
J: TRBJ2-2
CDR3: ASSGAEIGELF

size: .
V: TRBV29-1
D: .
J: TRBJ2-3
CDR3: SVQRGTPDTQY

size: .
V: TRBV15
D: .
J: TRBJ2-7
CDR3: ATSRDRVTYEQY

size: few
V: TRBV7-8
D: TRBD1
J: TRBJ1-5
CDR3: ASSLAFTGVIHQPQH